This T cell receptor beta chain came from a study of shared clonotypes between healthy human individuals. Measured with immunoSEQ multiplex PCR; TCRdb has only the in-frame clones, and not every one. The sample yields more than 2 million clones, 90% to 95% seen once. CDR1 and CDR2 from the germline V gene are SGHRS and YFSETQ. The germline V and J ends were trimmed by 0 bases and 0 bases, with 9 bases remaining between them. The CDR3 has 16 residues. The clonotype originates from a man younger than 30 in good health. This chain connects TRBV5-1 to TRBJ2-2; D is unclear. Sequenced: naive CD4+ T cells sorted from blood. Subset given: CD45RA+ positively selected. CDR3 DNA: TGCGCCAGCAGCTTGGTGGGCGTAGCGAACACCGGGGAGCTGTTTTTT. As protein: CASSLVGVANTGELFF. The full variable domain, completed using reference TRBV5-1 and TRBJ2-2, is KAGVTQTPRYLIKTRGQQVTLSCSPISGHRSVSWYQQTPGQGLQFLFEYFSETQRNKGNFPGRFSGRQFSNSRSEMNVSTLELGDSALYLCASSLVGVANTGELFFGEGSRLTVL.